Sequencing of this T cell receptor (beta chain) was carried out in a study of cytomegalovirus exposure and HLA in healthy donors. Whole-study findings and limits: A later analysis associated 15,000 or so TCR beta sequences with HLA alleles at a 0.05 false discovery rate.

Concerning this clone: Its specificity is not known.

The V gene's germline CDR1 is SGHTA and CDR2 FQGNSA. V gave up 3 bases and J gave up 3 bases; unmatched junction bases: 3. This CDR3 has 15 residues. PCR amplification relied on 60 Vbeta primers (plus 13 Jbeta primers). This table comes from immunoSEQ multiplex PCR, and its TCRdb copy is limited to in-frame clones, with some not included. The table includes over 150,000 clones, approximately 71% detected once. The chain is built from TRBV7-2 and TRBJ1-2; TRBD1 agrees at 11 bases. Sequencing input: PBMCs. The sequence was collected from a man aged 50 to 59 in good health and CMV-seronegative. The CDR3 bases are TGTGCCAGCAGCTTGGGACAGGGGGTGGACTATGGCTACACCTTC. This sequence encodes CASSLGQGVDYGYTF.